This TCR beta chain was sequenced during a study of T cell changes during pregnancy in multiple sclerosis. This CDR3 comprises 13 residues. V lost 10 bases and J 1 base, leaving 13 bases between the germline ends. The V gene's germline CDR1 is SGHTA and CDR2 FQGNSA. The repertoire was sequenced with immunoSEQ multiplex PCR; TCRdb's copy has only in-frame clones and lacks some. The sample carries about 70,000 clones, 94% recorded once. This receptor was taken from a female donor with multiple sclerosis, enrolled in a pregnancy study. This chain links TRBV7-2 with TRBJ1-2; D unclear. The sample here was peripheral blood, taken in the third trimester of pregnancy. CDR3 loop: CATQAPLNYGYTF. The CDR3 DNA reads as TGTGCCACCCAGGCGCCCCTTAACTATGGCTACACCTTC.